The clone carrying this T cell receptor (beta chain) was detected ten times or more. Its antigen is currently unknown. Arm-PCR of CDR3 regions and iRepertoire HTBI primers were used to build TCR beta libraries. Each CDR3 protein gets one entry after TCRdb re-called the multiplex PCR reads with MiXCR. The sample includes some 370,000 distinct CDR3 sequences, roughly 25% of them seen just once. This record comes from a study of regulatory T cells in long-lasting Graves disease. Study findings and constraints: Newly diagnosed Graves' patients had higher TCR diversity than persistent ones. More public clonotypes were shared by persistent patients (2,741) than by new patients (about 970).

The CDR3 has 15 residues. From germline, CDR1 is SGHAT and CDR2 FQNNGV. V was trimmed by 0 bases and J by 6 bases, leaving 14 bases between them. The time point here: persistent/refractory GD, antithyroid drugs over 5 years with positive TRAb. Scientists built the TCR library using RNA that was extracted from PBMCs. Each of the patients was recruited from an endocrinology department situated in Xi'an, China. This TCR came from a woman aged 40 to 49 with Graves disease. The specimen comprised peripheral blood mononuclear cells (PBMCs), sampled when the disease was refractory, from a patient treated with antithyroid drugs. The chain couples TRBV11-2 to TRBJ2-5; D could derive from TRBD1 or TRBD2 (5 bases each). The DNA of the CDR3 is TGTGCCAGCAGCTTAGATGCAGGGACCGGGAAGACCCAGTACTTC. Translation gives CASSLDAGTGKTQYF. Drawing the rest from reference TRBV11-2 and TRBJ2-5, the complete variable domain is EAGVAQSPRYKIIEKRQSVAFWCNPISGHATLYWYQQILGQGPKLLIQFQNNGVVDDSQLPKDRFSAERLKGVDSTLKIQPAKLEDSAVYLCASSLDAGTGKTQYFGPGTRLLVL.